The 25 T cell receptor beta chains presented below share a single source sample, sequenced in a study of CD8 T cells in ankylosing spondylitis. General study findings and limits: Blood of patients with ankylosing spondylitis appeared to be characterized by a TCR beta motif of 8 or 9 highly homologous variants.

TCRdb re-analysed the 5' RACE reads in MiXCR, keeping a single row per CDR3 protein. This sample carries 670,000 or so distinct CDR3 sequences, around a fifth of them seen once, and the ten largest clones take around 19%. Antigen specificity for these receptors is unknown. The specimen sequenced was blood, either unsorted or a sorted T cell fraction (not recorded which). These receptors all stem from a male donor with ankylosing spondylitis.

This clonotype appeared a few times. The V gene is TRBV9, the J gene TRBJ2-5, with 9 nucleotides matching TRBD2. Per germline, CDR1 SGDLS and CDR2 YYNGEE. V shed 0 bases, J shed 0 bases, and the junction held 3 bases outside the gene matches. The CDR3 covers 16 residues. The CDR3 DNA reads TGTGCCAGCAGCGTAGTAGCGGGAGCCTACCAAGAGACCCAGTACTTC. This encodes CASSVVAGAYQETQYF.

This sequence joins TRBV18 and TRBJ2-1; D ambiguous. The germline CDR1 and CDR2 sequences are KGHSH and LQKENI. Trimming pared 2 bases from V and 5 bases from J, leaving 7 bases between. The CDR3 runs 13 residues. In nucleotides, the CDR3 is TGTGCCAGCTCACCATACCTGGACAATGAGCAGTTCTTC. The encoded protein is CASSPYLDNEQFF.

V usage is TRBV20-1 and J usage is TRBJ2-1, with 7 bases aligning to TRBD1. The CDR3 runs 13 residues. The ends lost 0 bases at V and 12 bases at J; junction bases unmatched: 8. Germline CDR1 reads DFQATT; CDR2 reads SNEGSKA (reference sequence). CDR3 amino acids: CSARDHRGARQFF. CDR3 nucleotide sequence: TGCAGTGCTAGAGATCACAGGGGCGCGAGGCAGTTCTTC.

This clonotype was detected a few times. The CDR3: CASSREGGSNEKLFF. In DNA form, the CDR3 reads TGTGCCAGCAGCCGGGAGGGGGGGAGTAATGAAAAACTGTTTTTT. The V call is TRBV4-2, the J call TRBJ1-4; a weak D match, TRBD1 (6 bases). CDR1 is LGHNA and CDR2 is YNFKEQ in the germline V gene. The CDR3 runs to 15 residues. Trimming removed 4 bases from V and 4 bases from J, with 13 bases in between.

The rearrangement joins TRBV12-3 or TRBV12-4 to TRBJ2-5; D possibly corresponds to TRBD1 (5 bases). Trimming removed 3 bases from V and 7 bases from J, with 12 bases in between. This CDR3 spans 13 amino acids. CDR3 DNA sequence: TGTGCCAGCAGTTTCGGGTTAAGGGGGACCCAGTACTTC. Its protein is CASSFGLRGTQYF.

This clonotype was picked up a small number of times. The chain uses TRBV15 and TRBJ2-2; tentatively, D is TRBD1 (6 bases). Germline-derived CDR1 and CDR2 are LNHNV and YYDKDF (reference sequence). Trimming shortened V by 0 bases and J by 6 bases, and 17 bases separated the two germline ends. The CDR3 is made up of 17 amino acids. In nucleotides, the CDR3 is TGTGCCACCAGCAGAGATTGGGGGACACCTGGTCCCGGGGAGCTGTTTTTT. Protein sequence: CATSRDWGTPGPGELFF.

This clonotype was recorded a few times. V usage is TRBV7-9 and J usage is TRBJ2-1; unclear D gene. The CDR3 has 12 residues. Deletions cut 6 bases from V and 4 bases from J, with 7 bases between. Germline values: CDR1 SEHNR, CDR2 FQNEAQ (reference sequence). The CDR3 is CASSMGYNEQFF. In DNA, the CDR3 is TGTGCCAGCAGTATGGGGTACAATGAGCAGTTCTTC. Combining the CDR3 with reference TRBV7-9 and TRBJ2-1 gives the whole variable domain DTGVSQNPRHKITKRGQNVTFRCDPISEHNRLYWYRQTLGQGPEFLTYFQNEAQLEKSRLLSDRFSAERPKGSFSTLEIQRTEQGDSAMYLCASSMGYNEQFFGPGTRLTVL.

The V call is TRBV6-1, the J call TRBJ2-1, with D unclear. There are 14 residues in the CDR3. Germline V gene lookup returns CDR1 MNHNS and CDR2 SASEGT. The V and J ends lost 6 bases and 4 bases respectively, with 13 bases between them. CDR3 bases: TGTGCCAGCAGCCGCGACGGACCTTACAATGAGCAGTTCTTC. It codes for CASSRDGPYNEQFF.

CDR3 nucleotide sequence: TGTGCCAGCAGCTACGCTCGGACGTACCTGGACGAGCAGTACTTC. It specifies CASSYARTYLDEQYF. The rearrangement joins TRBV11-2 to TRBJ2-7; D not resolved. Germline V lookup: CDR1 SGHAT, CDR2 FQNNGV. The CDR3 contains 15 residues. V lost 4 bases and J 5 bases, leaving 18 bases between the germline ends.

This clonotype was recorded many times. The gene calls are TRBV7-8 and TRBJ2-7; D ambiguous. The CDR3 has 14 amino acids. The V end lost 5 bases, the J end lost 1 base, and 12 bases lay between the germline ends. Germline V gene lookup returns CDR1 SGHVS and CDR2 FQNEAQ. The CDR3 loop is CASSLEDVSYEQYF. The CDR3 DNA reads TGTGCCAGCAGCCTAGAGGACGTTTCCTACGAGCAGTACTTC.

The rearrangement joins TRBV7-2 to TRBJ2-5; perhaps TRBD2 as D (7 bases). The CDR3 extends over 15 amino acids. V lost 2 bases and J 5 bases, leaving 15 bases between the germline ends. From germline, CDR1 is SGHTA and CDR2 FQGNSA. DNA for the CDR3: TGTGCCAGCAGCTTAAAGGGGGGGGCTAGTGAGACCCAGTACTTC. Translating it yields CASSLKGGASETQYF.

This chain uses TRBV11-3 with TRBJ1-2; D might be TRBD1 (5 bases). Germline lookup yields CDR1 SGHNT and CDR2 YENEEA. Trimming left V 5 bases short and J 4 bases short, with 14 bases between. The CDR3 runs 14 residues. CDR3 DNA sequence: TGTGCCAGCAGCCCCTACGACGGGGGCTATGGCTACACCTTC. Translating gives CASSPYDGGYGYTF.

This clonotype has just a few counts. The chain has TRBV7-9 and TRBJ1-1; TRBD1 agrees at 9 bases. The V gene end was trimmed by 5 bases and the J gene end by 3 bases; junction bases not matched to a gene: 7. The CDR3 has 15 residues. CDR1 is SEHNR and CDR2 is FQNEAQ in the germline V gene (reference sequence). The CDR3 bases are TGTGCCAGCAGCCCGGGACAGGGTTGGGACACTGAAGCTTTCTTT. Protein product: CASSPGQGWDTEAFF. Full variable domain (remainder filled in from reference TRBV7-9 and TRBJ1-1): DTGVSQNPRHKITKRGQNVTFRCDPISEHNRLYWYRQTLGQGPEFLTYFQNEAQLEKSRLLSDRFSAERPKGSFSTLEIQRTEQGDSAMYLCASSPGQGWDTEAFFGQGTRLTVV.

This clonotype was seen a few times. The chain carries TRBV24-1 and TRBJ2-7, with a possible D match to TRBD2 (5 bases). Looked up from germline, CDR1 is KGHDR and CDR2 is SFDVKD. The ends were cut back, 4 bases at V and 5 bases at J, with 5 bases in the middle. The CDR3 loop spans 11 amino acids. The CDR3 region is CATSERDEQYF. DNA for the CDR3: TGTGCCACCAGTGAGAGGGACGAGCAGTACTTC.

This clonotype was observed a handful of times. The chain carries TRBV5-1 and TRBJ2-2, with 8 positions matching TRBD1. The CDR3 is made up of 14 amino acids. After removal of 1 base from V and 6 bases from J, the junction contained 2 bases not matched to a gene. CDR1 SGHRS and CDR2 YFSETQ come from the germline V gene. CDR3 protein: CASSLTGGPGELFF. CDR3 nucleotide sequence: TGCGCCAGCAGCTTGACAGGGGGGCCCGGGGAGCTGTTTTTT.

V and J are TRBV6-1 and TRBJ2-5, with a possible D match to TRBD1 (5 bases). The germline V gene encodes CDR1 MNHNS and CDR2 SASEGT. V lost 4 bases and J lost 5, with 14 bases in between. This CDR3 region has 14 residues. Written as DNA, the CDR3 is TGTGCCAGCAGTGGAGGCGCAGGGTACGAGACCCAGTACTTC. This gives the protein CASSGGAGYETQYF.

This clonotype appeared a few times. The chain is built from TRBV13 and TRBJ2-7, with D perhaps TRBD1 (6 bases). The germline CDR1 and CDR2 sequences are PRHDT and FYEKMQ (reference sequence). With 3 bases removed from V and 0 bases from J, the gap between germline ends came to 9 bases. The CDR3 covers 14 residues. CDR3 residues: CASSFDRSSYEQYF. The CDR3 region has the DNA TGTGCCAGCAGCTTCGACAGGAGCTCCTACGAGCAGTACTTC.

This clonotype has more than one count but fewer than ten. The rearrangement uses TRBV3-1 and TRBJ2-7, with 8 bases that match TRBD1. The J segment lost 11 bases and the V segment lost 2 bases, leaving 11 bases of the junction unmatched. Germline V CDR1 and CDR2: LGHDT, YNNKEL (reference sequence). CDR3 length: 14 residues. For the CDR3, the DNA is TGTGCCAGCAGCCAATTTCAGGGGGCGCGATCTAAGTACTTC. It specifies CASSQFQGARSKYF.

The rearrangement uses TRBV7-9 and TRBJ2-3; maybe TRBD2 (5 bases). The V end was cut by 2 bases, the J end by 6 bases, with 12 bases between. Germline-derived CDR1 and CDR2 are SEHNR and FQNEAQ (reference sequence). The CDR3 length is 14 residues. For the CDR3, the DNA is TGTGCCAGCAGCTTATTCGAGGGTGGGGATACGCAGTATTTT. This encodes CASSLFEGGDTQYF.

CDR3 nucleotide sequence: TGCGCCAGCAGCTCCCCCGGGGCCTCCTACGAGCAGTACTTC. Its protein product is CASSSPGASYEQYF. V gene TRBV5-1 combines with J gene TRBJ2-7; the D gene could be TRBD1 or TRBD2 (5 bases each). The V end was cut by 3 bases, the J end by 0 bases, with 10 bases between. The CDR3 consists of 14 residues. Germline CDR1 is SGHRS and CDR2 is YFSETQ.

V gene TRBV5-1 combines with J gene TRBJ1-1, with D possibly being TRBD1 (5 bases). The CDR3 length is 18 residues. Germline V CDR1 and CDR2: SGHRS, YFSETQ. V was shortened by 0 bases and J by 6 bases, with 24 bases between the two germline ends. Here the CDR3 DNA reads TGCGCCAGCAGCTTGGCCGGGGGAAGCGGGCAAAATGACGCTGAAGCTTTCTTT. This sequence encodes CASSLAGGSGQNDAEAFF.

This clonotype has only one observation. J is TRBJ2-3 and V is TRBV6-1; maybe TRBD2 (7 bases). From germline, CDR1 is MNHNS and CDR2 SASEGT. This CDR3 has 16 amino acids. V lost 7 bases to trimming and J lost 8 bases, with 25 bases between them. CDR3 sequence: CASTSSRGAKVVTQYF. Written as DNA, the CDR3 is TGTGCCAGCACAAGCTCACGGGGGGCGAAGGTTGTTACGCAGTATTTT.

This clonotype appeared a few times. At one of its ends the junction is not consistent with the germline gene, which may arise from a read error. V is TRBV6-1 and J is TRBJ2-1, with 7 positions matching TRBD1. Per the germline V gene, CDR1 is MNHNS and CDR2 is SASEGT. The CDR3 is made up of 13 amino acids. CDR3 amino acids: CASRDSLGNGQFF. CDR3 coding DNA: TGTGCCAGCCGGGACAGTTTGGGAAATGGGCAGTTCTTC.

This clonotype was seen a few times. The genes are TRBV6-2 or TRBV6-3 and TRBJ1-4; D is ambiguous. V dropped 6 bases and J dropped 7 bases, with 9 bases sitting between them. Germline V lookup: CDR1 MNHEY, CDR2 SVGEGT. The length of the CDR3 is 12 residues. The CDR3: CASSHGSEKLFF. For the CDR3, the DNA is TGTGCCAGCAGCCACGGCAGTGAAAAACTGTTTTTT.

This clonotype came up once. The rearrangement links TRBV7-9 to TRBJ2-3, with 7 bases identical to TRBD2. J was trimmed by 0 bases and V by 5 bases; bases with no gene match: 11. CDR1 is SEHNR, CDR2 FQNEAQ, per germline (reference sequence). The CDR3 sequence is 17 residues long. This CDR3 reads CASSDPTSVSSTDTQYF. The CDR3 coding sequence is TGTGCCAGCAGCGACCCCACTAGCGTCTCTAGCACAGATACGCAGTATTTT. Filled out from reference TRBV7-9 and TRBJ2-3, the complete variable domain reads DTGVSQNPRHKITKRGQNVTFRCDPISEHNRLYWYRQTLGQGPEFLTYFQNEAQLEKSRLLSDRFSAERPKGSFSTLEIQRTEQGDSAMYLCASSDPTSVSSTDTQYFGPGTRLTVL.